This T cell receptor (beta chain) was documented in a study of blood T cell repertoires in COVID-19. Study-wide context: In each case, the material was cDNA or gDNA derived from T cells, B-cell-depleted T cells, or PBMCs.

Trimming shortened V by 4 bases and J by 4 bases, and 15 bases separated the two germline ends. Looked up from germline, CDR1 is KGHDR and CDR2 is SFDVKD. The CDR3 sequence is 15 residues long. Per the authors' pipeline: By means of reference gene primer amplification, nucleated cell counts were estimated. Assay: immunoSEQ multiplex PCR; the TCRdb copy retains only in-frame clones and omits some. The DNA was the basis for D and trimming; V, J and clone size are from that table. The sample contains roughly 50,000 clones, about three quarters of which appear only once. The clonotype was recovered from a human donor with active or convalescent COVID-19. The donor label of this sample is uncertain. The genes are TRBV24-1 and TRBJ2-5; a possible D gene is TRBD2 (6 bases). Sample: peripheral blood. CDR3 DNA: TGTGCCACCAGTGAGGTTCAAGGAGGGGTAGAGACCCAGTACTTC. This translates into CATSEVQGGVETQYF.